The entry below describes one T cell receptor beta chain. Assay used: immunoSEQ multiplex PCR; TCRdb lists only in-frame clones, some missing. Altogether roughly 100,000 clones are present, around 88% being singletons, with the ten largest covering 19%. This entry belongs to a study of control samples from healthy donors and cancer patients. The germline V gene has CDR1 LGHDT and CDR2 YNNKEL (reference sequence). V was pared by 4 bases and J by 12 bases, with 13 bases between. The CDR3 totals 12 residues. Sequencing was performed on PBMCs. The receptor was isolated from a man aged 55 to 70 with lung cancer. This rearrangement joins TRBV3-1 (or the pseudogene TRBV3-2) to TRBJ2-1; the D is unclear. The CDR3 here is CASSRTGSGQFF. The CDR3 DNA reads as TGTGCCAGCAGCCGGACCGGATCAGGGCAGTTCTTC.